In this sample, the clone carrying this TCR beta chain turned up once. Its specificity is not known. The data are from a study of Ad26.COV2.S vaccination and SARS-CoV-2 variants. Study-level results: In vaccinated individuals, spike-specific CD8+ and CD4+ T cell responses reportedly displayed substantial breadth. It was found that vaccine and placebo recipients had similar non-spike TCR breadth.

In germline, CDR1 is MNHNS, CDR2 SASEGT. The CDR3 covers 15 residues. V lost 1 base and J 3 bases, leaving 12 bases between the germline ends. Noted treatment: some 19 received Ad26.COV2.S at low or high dose, single or two shots; about 5 received placebo; per-sample allocation not given. Each sample was drawn 63 days after the first injection (of vaccine or placebo). In Boston, an adult donor aged 18-55 years took part. This table comes from immunoSEQ multiplex PCR, and its TCRdb copy is limited to in-frame clones, with some not included. In the table there are approximately 460,000 clones, approximately 90% of which are singletons.

V gene TRBV6-1 combines with J gene TRBJ1-2; perhaps TRBD1 as D (6 bases). The sample in question was peripheral blood, obtained in a trial of Ad26.COV2.S vaccine versus placebo. The origin of this receptor is a person aged 18-65 years who received the Ad26.COV2.S COVID-19 vaccine or a placebo. CDR3 DNA sequence: TGTGCCAGCAGTGAAGTGAGGGGGTTCGACTATGGCTACACCTTC. Its protein product is CASSEVRGFDYGYTF.